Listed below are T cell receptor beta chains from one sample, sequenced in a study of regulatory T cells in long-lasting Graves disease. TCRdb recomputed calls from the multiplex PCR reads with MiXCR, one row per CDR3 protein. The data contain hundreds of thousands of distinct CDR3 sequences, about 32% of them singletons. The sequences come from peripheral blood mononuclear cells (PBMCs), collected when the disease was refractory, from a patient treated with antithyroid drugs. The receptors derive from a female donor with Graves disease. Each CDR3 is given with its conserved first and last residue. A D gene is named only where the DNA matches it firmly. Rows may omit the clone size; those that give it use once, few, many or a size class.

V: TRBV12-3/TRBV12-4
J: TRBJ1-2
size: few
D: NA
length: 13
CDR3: CASSLNRLYGYTF
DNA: TGTGCCAGCAGTTTGAACAGGCTCTATGGCTACACCTTC

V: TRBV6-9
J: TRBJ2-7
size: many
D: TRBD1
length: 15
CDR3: CASSYTGTGTYEQYF
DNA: TGTGCCAGCAGTTACACCGGGACAGGGACCTACGAGCAGTACTTC

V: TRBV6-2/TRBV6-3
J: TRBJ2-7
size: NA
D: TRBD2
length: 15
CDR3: CASSYVGGRQGEQYF
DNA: TGTGCCAGCAGTTACGTCGGCGGGAGGCAAGGCGAGCAGTACTTC

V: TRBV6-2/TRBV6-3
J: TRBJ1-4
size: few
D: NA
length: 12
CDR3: CASRGTIEKLFF
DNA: TGTGCCAGCAGGGGCACAATTGAAAAACTGTTTTTT

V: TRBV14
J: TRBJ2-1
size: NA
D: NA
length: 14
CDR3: CASSQSGFNNEQFF
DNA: TGTGCCAGCAGCCAGAGCGGGTTCAACAATGAGCAGTTCTTC

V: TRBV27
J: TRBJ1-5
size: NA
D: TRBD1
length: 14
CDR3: CASSFTGEGQPQHF
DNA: TGTGCCAGCAGTTTTACAGGGGAAGGTCAGCCCCAGCATTTT

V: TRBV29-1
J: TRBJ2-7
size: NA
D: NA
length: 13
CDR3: CSVEERGSYEQYF
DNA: TGCAGCGTTGAAGAACGGGGTAGCTACGAGCAGTACTTC

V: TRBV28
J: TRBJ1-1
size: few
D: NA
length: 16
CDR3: CASSYRPEGSHTEAFF
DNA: TGTGCCAGCAGTTACCGCCCGGAGGGATCGCACACTGAAGCTTTCTTT

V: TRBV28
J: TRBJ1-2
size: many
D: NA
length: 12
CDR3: CASSLQTYGYTF
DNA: TGTGCCAGCAGTTTACAGACCTATGGCTACACCTTC

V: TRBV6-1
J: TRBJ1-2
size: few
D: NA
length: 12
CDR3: CASTQPGYGYTF
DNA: TGTGCCAGCACCCAGCCCGGATATGGCTACACCTTC

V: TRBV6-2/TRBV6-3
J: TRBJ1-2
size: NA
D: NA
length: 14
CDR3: CASSLATGGYGYTF
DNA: TGTGCCAGCAGTTTGGCGACAGGAGGATATGGCTACACCTTC

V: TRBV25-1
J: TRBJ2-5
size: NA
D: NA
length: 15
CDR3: CASSEFGGLQETQYF
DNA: TGTGCCAGCAGTGAATTTGGCGGTCTGCAAGAGACCCAGTACTTC

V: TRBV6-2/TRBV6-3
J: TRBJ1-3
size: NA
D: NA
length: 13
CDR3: CASWQGTGNTIYF
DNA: TGTGCCAGCTGGCAAGGCACTGGAAACACCATATATTTT

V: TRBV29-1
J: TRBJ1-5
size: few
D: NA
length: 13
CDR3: CSVGLAEGQPQHF
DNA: TGCAGCGTTGGTCTAGCGGAGGGTCAGCCCCAGCATTTT

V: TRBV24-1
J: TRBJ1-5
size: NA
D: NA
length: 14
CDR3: CATSERESNQPQHF
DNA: TGTGCCACCAGTGAAAGGGAAAGCAATCAGCCCCAGCATTTT

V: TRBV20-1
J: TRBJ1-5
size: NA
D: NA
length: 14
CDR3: CSAQGTDGNQPQHF
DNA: TGCAGTGCTCAGGGGACTGATGGTAATCAGCCCCAGCATTTT

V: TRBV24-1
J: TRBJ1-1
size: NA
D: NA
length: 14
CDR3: CATTLYRTGTEAFF
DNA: TGTGCCACCACTCTTTACAGGACTGGCACTGAAGCTTTCTTT

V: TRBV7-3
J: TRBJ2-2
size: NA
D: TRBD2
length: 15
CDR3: CASKGLAGATGELFF
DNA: TGTGCCAGCAAGGGACTAGCGGGAGCAACCGGGGAGCTGTTTTTT

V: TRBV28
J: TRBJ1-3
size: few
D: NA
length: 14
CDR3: CASSFRGVGNTIYF
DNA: TGTGCCAGCAGTTTTAGAGGGGTTGGAAACACCATATATTTT

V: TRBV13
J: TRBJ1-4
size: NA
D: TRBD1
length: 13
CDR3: CASSFDRVGELFF
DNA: TGTGCCAGCAGCTTCGACAGGGTAGGAGAACTGTTTTTT

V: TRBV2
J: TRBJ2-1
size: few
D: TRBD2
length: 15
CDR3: CASSELAGPYNEQFF
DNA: TGTGCCAGCAGTGAACTAGCGGGGCCCTACAATGAGCAGTTCTTC

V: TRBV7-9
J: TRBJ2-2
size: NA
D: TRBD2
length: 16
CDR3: CASSSGLADFTGELFF
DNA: TGTGCCAGCAGCTCGGGACTAGCGGACTTCACCGGGGAGCTGTTTTTT